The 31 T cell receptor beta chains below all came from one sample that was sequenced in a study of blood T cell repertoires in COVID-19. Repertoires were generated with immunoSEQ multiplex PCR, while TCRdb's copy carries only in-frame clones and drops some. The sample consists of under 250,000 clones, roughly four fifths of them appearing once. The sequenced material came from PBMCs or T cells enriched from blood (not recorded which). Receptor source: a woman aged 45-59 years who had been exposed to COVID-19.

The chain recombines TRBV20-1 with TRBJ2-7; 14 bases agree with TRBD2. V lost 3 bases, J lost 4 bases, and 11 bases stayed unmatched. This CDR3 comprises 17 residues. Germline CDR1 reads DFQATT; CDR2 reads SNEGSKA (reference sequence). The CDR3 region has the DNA TGCAGTGCTAGTGGACTAGCGGGGGGTCCCCGACCTTACGAGCAGTACTTC. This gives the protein CSASGLAGGPRPYEQYF.

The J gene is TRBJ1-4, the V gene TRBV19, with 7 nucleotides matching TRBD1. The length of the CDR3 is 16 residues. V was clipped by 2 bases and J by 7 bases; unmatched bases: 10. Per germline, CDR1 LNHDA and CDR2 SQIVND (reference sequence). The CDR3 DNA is TGTGCCAGTAGTATATCGAGGGGGCTGTATCGTGAAAAACTGTTTTTT. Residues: CASSISRGLYREKLFF.

The CDR3, as DNA: TGTGCCAGCAGTTACGACGGCAGGCCTACGCACACCTTC. Translated: CASSYDGRPTHTF. The V and J genes are TRBV6-5 and TRBJ1-2; no clear D. The CDR3 spans 13 residues. The V gene's germline CDR1 is MNHEY and CDR2 SVGAGI. The V end was cut by 2 bases, the J end by 12 bases, with 16 bases between.

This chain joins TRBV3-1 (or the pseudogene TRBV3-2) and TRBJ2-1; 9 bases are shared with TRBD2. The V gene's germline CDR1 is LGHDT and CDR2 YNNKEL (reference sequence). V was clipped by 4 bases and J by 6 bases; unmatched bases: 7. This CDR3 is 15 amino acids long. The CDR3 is CASSRVGLASNEQFF. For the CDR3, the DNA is TGTGCCAGCAGCCGGGTGGGACTAGCTTCCAATGAGCAGTTCTTC.

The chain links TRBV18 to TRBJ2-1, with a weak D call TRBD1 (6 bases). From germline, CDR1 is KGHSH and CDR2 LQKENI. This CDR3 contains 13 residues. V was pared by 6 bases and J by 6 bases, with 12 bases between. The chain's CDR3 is CASSRDNGNEQFF. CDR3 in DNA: TGTGCCAGCTCCCGGGACAACGGCAATGAGCAGTTCTTC. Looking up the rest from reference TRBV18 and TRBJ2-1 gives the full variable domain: NAGVMQNPRHLVRRRGQEARLRCSPMKGHSHVYWYRQLPEEGLKFMVYLQKENIIDESGMPKERFSAEFPKEGPSILRIQQVVRGDSAAYFCASSRDNGNEQFFGPGTRLTVL.

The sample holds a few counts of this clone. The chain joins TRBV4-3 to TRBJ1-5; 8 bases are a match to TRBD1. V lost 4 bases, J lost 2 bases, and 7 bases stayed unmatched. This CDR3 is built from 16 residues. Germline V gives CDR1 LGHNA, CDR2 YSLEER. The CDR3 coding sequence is TGCGCCAGCAGCCCCCGGACAGGGTTGGGCAATCAGCCCCAGCATTTT. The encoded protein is CASSPRTGLGNQPQHF.

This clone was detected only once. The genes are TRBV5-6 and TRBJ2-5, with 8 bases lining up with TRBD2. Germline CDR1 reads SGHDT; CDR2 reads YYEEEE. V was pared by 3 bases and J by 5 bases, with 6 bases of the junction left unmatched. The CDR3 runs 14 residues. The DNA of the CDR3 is TGTGCCAGCAGCTCCATAGCGGGGTATGAGACCCAGTACTTC. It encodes CASSSIAGYETQYF.

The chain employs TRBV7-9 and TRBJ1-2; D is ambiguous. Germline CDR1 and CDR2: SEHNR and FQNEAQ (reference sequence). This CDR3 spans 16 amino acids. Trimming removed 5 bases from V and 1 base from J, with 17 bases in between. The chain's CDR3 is CASSRGWQANNYGYTF. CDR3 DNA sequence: TGTGCCAGCAGCCGAGGGTGGCAGGCAAATAACTATGGCTACACCTTC.

DNA of the CDR3: TGTGCCAGCAGTTCCAGTGGCCATAGCACAGATACGCAGTATTTT. Translation: CASSSSGHSTDTQYF. The V and J genes are TRBV7-2 and TRBJ2-3; D is unclear. The CDR3 runs to 15 residues. V was cut by 6 bases and J by 0 bases, with 13 bases left in between. Germline CDR1 reads SGHTA; CDR2 reads FQGNSA.

The CDR3 region is CASSENRGTNEKLFF. Here the CDR3 DNA reads TGTGCCAGCAGTGAAAACAGGGGTACTAATGAAAAACTGTTTTTT. This rearrangement joins TRBV6-1 to TRBJ1-4; 7 nucleotides align to TRBD1. This CDR3 spans 15 amino acids. V dropped 2 bases and J dropped 2; count of bases not matched to a gene: 2. Germline V lookup: CDR1 MNHNS, CDR2 SASEGT.

The CDR3 protein is CATSRDFDRGNTDTQYF. The DNA of the CDR3 is TGTGCCACCAGCAGAGATTTCGACCGGGGGAACACAGATACGCAGTATTTT. This rearrangement joins TRBV15 to TRBJ2-3, with D perhaps matching TRBD2 (6 bases). Germline V lookup: CDR1 LNHNV, CDR2 YYDKDF (reference sequence). There are 17 residues in the CDR3. Trimming removed 0 bases from V and 2 bases from J, with 15 bases in between.

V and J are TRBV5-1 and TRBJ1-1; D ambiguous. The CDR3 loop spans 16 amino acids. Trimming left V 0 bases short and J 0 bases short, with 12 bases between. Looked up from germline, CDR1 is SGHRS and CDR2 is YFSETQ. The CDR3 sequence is CASSLGSGPLNTEAFF. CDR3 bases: TGCGCCAGCAGCTTGGGGTCAGGCCCCCTGAACACTGAAGCTTTCTTT.

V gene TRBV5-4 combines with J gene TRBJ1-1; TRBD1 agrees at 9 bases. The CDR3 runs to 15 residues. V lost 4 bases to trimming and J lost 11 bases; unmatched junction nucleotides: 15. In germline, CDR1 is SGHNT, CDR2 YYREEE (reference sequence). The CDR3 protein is CASSQAYRDREVAFF. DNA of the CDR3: TGTGCCAGCAGCCAAGCTTACCGGGACAGGGAGGTCGCTTTCTTT.

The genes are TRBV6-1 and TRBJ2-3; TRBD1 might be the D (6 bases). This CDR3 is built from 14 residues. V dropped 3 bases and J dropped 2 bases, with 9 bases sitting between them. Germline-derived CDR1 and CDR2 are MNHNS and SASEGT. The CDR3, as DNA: TGTGCCAGCAGTGATGGGGGCCCCACAGATACGCAGTATTTT. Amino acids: CASSDGGPTDTQYF.

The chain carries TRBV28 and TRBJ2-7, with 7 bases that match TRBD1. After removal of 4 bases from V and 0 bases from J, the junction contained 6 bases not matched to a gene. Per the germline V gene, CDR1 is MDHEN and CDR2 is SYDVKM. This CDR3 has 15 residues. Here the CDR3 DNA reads TGTGCCAGCAGTTCCAGGGACAGCTTCTCCTACGAGCAGTACTTC. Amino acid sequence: CASSSRDSFSYEQYF.

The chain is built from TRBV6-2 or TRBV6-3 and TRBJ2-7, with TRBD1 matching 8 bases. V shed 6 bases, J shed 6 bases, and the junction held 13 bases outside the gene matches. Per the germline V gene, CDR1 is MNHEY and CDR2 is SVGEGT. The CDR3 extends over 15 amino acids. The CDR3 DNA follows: TGTGCCAGCAGCGCGTCGGGACAGGCTTTGGGCGAGCAGTACTTC. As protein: CASSASGQALGEQYF.

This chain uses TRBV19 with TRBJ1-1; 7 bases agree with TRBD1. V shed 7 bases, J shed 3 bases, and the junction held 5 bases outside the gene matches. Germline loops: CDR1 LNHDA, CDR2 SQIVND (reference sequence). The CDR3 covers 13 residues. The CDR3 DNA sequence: TGTGCCAGTAACCTAGACAGGGACACTGAAGCTTTCTTT. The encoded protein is CASNLDRDTEAFF.

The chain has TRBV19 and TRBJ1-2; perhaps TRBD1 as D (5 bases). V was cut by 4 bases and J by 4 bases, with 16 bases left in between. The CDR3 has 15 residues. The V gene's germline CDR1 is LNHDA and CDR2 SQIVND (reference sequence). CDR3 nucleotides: TGTGCCAGTAGTACGTGGGACTTTCTGGGCTATGGCTACACCTTC. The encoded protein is CASSTWDFLGYGYTF.

CDR3 DNA sequence: TGTGCCAGCAGTGAACGGGGTGGCTATGGCTACACCTTC. It is translated as CASSERGGYGYTF. The rearrangement uses TRBV2 and TRBJ1-2; the D is unclear. Germline V gives CDR1 SNHLY, CDR2 FYNNEI. V was shortened by 2 bases and J by 4 bases, with 8 bases between the two germline ends. There are 13 residues in the CDR3.

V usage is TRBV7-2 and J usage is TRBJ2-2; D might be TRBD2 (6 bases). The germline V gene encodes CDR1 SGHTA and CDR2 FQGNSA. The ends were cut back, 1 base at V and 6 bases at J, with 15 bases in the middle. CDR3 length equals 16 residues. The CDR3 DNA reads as TGTGCCAGCAGCTTAGATATCCCGGCGGGGCCCGGGGAGCTGTTTTTT. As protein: CASSLDIPAGPGELFF.

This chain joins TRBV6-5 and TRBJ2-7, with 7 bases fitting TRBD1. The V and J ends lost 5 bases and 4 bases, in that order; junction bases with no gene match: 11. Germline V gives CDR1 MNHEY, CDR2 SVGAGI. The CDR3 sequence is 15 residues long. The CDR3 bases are TGTGCCAGCAGTCCCCCCGACAGGGACCCGTACGAGCAGTACTTC. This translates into CASSPPDRDPYEQYF.

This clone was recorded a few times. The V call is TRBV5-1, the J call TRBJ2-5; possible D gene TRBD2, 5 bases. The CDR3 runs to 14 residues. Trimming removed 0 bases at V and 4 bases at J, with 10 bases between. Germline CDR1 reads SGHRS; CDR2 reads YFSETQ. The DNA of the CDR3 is TGCGCCAGCAGCTTGGACGGCGGGTTAGAGACCCAGTACTTC. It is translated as CASSLDGGLETQYF.

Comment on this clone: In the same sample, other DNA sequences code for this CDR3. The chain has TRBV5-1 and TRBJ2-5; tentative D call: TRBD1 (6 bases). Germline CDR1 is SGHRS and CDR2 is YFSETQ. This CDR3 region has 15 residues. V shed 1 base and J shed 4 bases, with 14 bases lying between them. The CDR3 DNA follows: TGCGCCAGCAGCTTGAGCCCCAGGGGAGCAGAGACCCAGTACTTC. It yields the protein CASSLSPRGAETQYF.

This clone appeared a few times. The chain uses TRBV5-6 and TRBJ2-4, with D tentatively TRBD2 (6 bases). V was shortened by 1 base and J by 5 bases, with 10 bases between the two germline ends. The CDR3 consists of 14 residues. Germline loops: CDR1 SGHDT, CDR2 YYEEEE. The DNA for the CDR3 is TGTGCCAGCAGCTTGCCCGGGGGAGAAAACATTCAGTACTTC. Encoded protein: CASSLPGGENIQYF.

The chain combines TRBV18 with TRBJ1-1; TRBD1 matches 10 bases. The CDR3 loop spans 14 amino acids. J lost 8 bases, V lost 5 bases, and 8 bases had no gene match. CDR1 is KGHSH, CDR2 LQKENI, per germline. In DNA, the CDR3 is TGTGCCAGCTCATTTGACAGGGGGCCTGACGAAGCTTTCTTT. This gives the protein CASSFDRGPDEAFF.

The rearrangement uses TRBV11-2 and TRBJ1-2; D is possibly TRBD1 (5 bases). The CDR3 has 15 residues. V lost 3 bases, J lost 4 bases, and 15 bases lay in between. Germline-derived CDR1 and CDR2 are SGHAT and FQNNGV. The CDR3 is CASSLAPRQSYGYTF. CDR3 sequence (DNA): TGTGCCAGCAGCTTGGCTCCCCGACAGTCCTATGGCTACACCTTC.

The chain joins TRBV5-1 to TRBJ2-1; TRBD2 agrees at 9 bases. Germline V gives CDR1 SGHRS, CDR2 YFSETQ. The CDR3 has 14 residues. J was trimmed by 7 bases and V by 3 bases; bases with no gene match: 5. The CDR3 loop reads CASSSLAGANEQFF. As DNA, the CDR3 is TGCGCCAGCAGCTCGTTAGCGGGGGCTAATGAGCAGTTCTTC. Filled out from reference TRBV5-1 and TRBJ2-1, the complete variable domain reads KAGVTQTPRYLIKTRGQQVTLSCSPISGHRSVSWYQQTPGQGLQFLFEYFSETQRNKGNFPGRFSGRQFSNSRSEMNVSTLELGDSALYLCASSSLAGANEQFFGPGTRLTVL.

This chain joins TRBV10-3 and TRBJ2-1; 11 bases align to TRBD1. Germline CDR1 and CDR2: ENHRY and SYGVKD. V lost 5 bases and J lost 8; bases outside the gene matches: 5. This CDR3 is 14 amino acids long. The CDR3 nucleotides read TGTGCCATCAGTTCCCGGACAGGGGGCGATGAGCAGTTCTTC. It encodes CAISSRTGGDEQFF.

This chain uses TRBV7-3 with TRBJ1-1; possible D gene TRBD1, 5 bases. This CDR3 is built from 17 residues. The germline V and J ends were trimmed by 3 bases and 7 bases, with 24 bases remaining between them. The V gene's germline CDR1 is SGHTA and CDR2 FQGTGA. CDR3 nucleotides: TGTGCCAGCAGCTTGAAGGAGGCGGGGCTTGTAATCGGTGAAGCTTTCTTT. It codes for CASSLKEAGLVIGEAFF.

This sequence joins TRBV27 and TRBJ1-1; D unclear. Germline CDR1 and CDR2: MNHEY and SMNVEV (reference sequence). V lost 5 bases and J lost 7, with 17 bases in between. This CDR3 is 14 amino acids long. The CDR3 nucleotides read TGTGCCAGCAGTGACCATGCGGCGAAGGTTGAAGCTTTCTTT. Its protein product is CASSDHAAKVEAFF.

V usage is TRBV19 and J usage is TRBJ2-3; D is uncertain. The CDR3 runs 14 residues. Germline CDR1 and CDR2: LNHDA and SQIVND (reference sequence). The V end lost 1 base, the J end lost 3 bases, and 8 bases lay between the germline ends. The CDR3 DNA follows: TGTGCCAGTAGTATAGCAGGCTTGACAGATACGCAGTATTTT. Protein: CASSIAGLTDTQYF.